These 9 T cell receptor beta chains were sequenced from one sample in a study of beta chain features in type 1 diabetes. Of the isolated RNA, all was reverse transcribed, and so the sequenced material was expressed TCRB transcripts. Assay used: immunoSEQ multiplex PCR; TCRdb lists only in-frame clones, some missing. This sample has 400,000 to 500,000 clones; roughly 13% occur once, and the top ten carry about 0.034%. The sequenced material came from naive CD4+ T cells from blood. Receptor source: a man aged 30 to 39 in good health.

This clone was seen a handful of times. The genes are TRBV13 and TRBJ2-7, with D uncertain. This CDR3 contains 15 residues. With 3 bases removed from V and 2 bases from J, the gap between germline ends came to 14 bases. Germline loops: CDR1 PRHDT, CDR2 FYEKMQ (reference sequence). CDR3 sequence: CASSFIRPGTYEQYF. For the CDR3, the DNA is TGTGCCAGCAGCTTTATTCGGCCAGGAACCTACGAGCAGTACTTC.

This chain uses TRBV6-5 with TRBJ2-3, with D possibly called TRBD1 or TRBD2 (6 bases each). Per germline, CDR1 MNHEY and CDR2 SVGAGI. The V and J ends lost 1 base and 4 bases respectively, with 12 bases between them. The CDR3 consists of 15 residues. The CDR3 region is CASSYFTGGADTQYF. For the CDR3, the DNA is TGTGCCAGCAGTTACTTTACCGGGGGCGCAGATACGCAGTATTTT.

This clone was detected a few times. DNA of the CDR3: TGTGCCAGCTCTCTCGCAGGGTTAGATGGCTACACCTTC. Its translation: CASSLAGLDGYTF. This chain links TRBV7-9 with TRBJ1-2, with a weak D call TRBD1 (5 bases). Trimming left V 8 bases short and J 6 bases short, with 16 bases between. CDR1 SEHNR and CDR2 FQNEAQ come from the germline V gene (reference sequence). The CDR3 is 13 amino acids.

This clone was found a few times. The chain employs TRBV23-1 and TRBJ2-3, with D possibly matching TRBD2 (6 bases). TRBV23-1 is labeled an ORF, and its function is uncertain. This CDR3 region has 16 residues. Trimming shortened V by 1 base and J by 1 base, and 12 bases separated the two germline ends. Here the CDR3 DNA reads TGCGCCAGCAGTCAATACGGGAGAGGGCGCACAGATACGCAGTATTTT. Encoded protein: CASSQYGRGRTDTQYF.

J is TRBJ2-1 and V is TRBV29-1, with 9 positions matching TRBD2. With V trimmed by 5 bases and J by 6 bases, 5 bases remained unmatched. Germline CDR1 is SQVTM and CDR2 is ANQGSEA. This CDR3 is built from 13 residues. The CDR3 protein is CSVTLAGPNEQFF. In DNA form, the CDR3 reads TGCAGCGTTACCCTAGCGGGACCCAATGAGCAGTTCTTC.

The rearrangement uses TRBV6-7 and TRBJ2-3; maybe TRBD2 (6 bases). TRBV6-7 falls under the ORF class, with uncertain function. CDR3 length equals 15 residues. Trimming took 2 bases from V and 6 from J, leaving 15 bases between them. For the CDR3, the DNA is TGTGCCAGCAGTTACCCGGGACTCCACCCGGATACGCAGTATTTT. Amino acids: CASSYPGLHPDTQYF.

This clone was detected a few times. V is TRBV7-7 and J is TRBJ2-3, with TRBD2 matching over 13 bases. Germline lookup yields CDR1 SSHAT and CDR2 FNYEAQ (reference sequence). V trimming: 4 bases; J trimming: 2 bases; junction bases outside the gene matches: 9. This CDR3 is 18 amino acids long. CDR3 loop: CASSSRLAGGATTDTQYF. For the CDR3, the DNA is TGTGCCAGCAGCTCCCGACTAGCGGGGGGCGCCACCACAGATACGCAGTATTTT. Full variable domain (missing parts from reference TRBV7-7 and TRBJ2-3): GAGVSQSPRYKVTKRGQDVTLRCDPISSHATLYWYQQALGQGPEFLTYFNYEAQPDKSGLPSDRFSAERPEGSISTLTIQRTEQRDSAMYRCASSSRLAGGATTDTQYFGPGTRLTVL.

Only a few counts were recorded for this clone. CDR3 DNA sequence: TGCAGCGTTGCCACAGCGGGTGGCTCCTACAATGAGCAGTTCTTC. Residues: CSVATAGGSYNEQFF. This sequence joins TRBV29-1 and TRBJ2-1; D may be TRBD2 (6 bases). This CDR3 contains 15 residues. Germline V lookup: CDR1 SQVTM, CDR2 ANQGSEA. V was trimmed by 4 bases and J by 0 bases, leaving 13 bases between them.

This clone was picked up many times. The V and J genes are TRBV14 and TRBJ2-1; D might be TRBD1 (6 bases). Per germline, CDR1 SGHDN and CDR2 FVKESK. This CDR3 has 13 residues. V was clipped by 4 bases and J by 9 bases, with 13 bases between them. CDR3 DNA: TGTGCCAGCAGCCGACAGGCCCTCGGTGAGCAGTTCTTC. Translation: CASSRQALGEQFF.